This paragraph covers one TCR beta chain sequence. As part of library construction, unique molecular identifiers were attached to individual cDNA molecules. TCRdb ran MiXCR on the 5' RACE reads and lists one entry per CDR3 protein. The table shows about 79,000 distinct CDR3 sequences, with less than 15% occurring only once. These data come from a study of early T cells in non-severe SARS-CoV-2 infection. Background on the study: Bulk RNA from unsorted whole blood was sequenced; chains were unpaired.

The CDR3 runs 17 residues. The V end was cut by 2 bases, the J end by 6 bases, with 23 bases between. Germline loops: CDR1 SEHNR, CDR2 FQNEAQ (reference sequence). The chain couples TRBV7-9 to TRBJ2-7; D is unresolved. Sequences were obtained from whole blood. This receptor was taken from an adult who was a healthcare worker with PCR-confirmed SARS-CoV-2 infection or an uninfected control (not recorded which). The CDR3 nucleotides are TGTGCCAGCAGCTTATATATGGTGAGCAGGTCGAACTCCGAGCAGTACTTC. This gives the protein CASSLYMVSRSNSEQYF. Drawing the rest from reference TRBV7-9 and TRBJ2-7, the complete variable domain is DTGVSQNPRHKITKRGQNVTFRCDPISEHNRLYWYRQTLGQGPEFLTYFQNEAQLEKSRLLSDRFSAERPKGSFSTLEIQRTEQGDSAMYLCASSLYMVSRSNSEQYFGPGTRLTVT.